The present T cell receptor (beta chain) was sequenced within a study of metastatic and nonmetastatic thyroid tumors. Whole-study context: Repertoire comparisons spanned blood and tumor or nodule tissue from malignant and benign thyroid patients.

Whole-study findings and limits: When malignant thyroid tumors were compared with benign nodules, TCR beta diversity was reportedly significantly higher in the malignant tumors. This held in both blood and tumor samples.

The CDR3 length is 11 residues. The V and J ends lost 7 bases and 7 bases respectively, with 10 bases between them. The germline V gene has CDR1 SEHNR and CDR2 FQNEAQ (reference sequence). At least ten counts were recorded for this clone. The antigen is unknown. TCRdb reprocessed the PCR reads using MiXCR. The sample includes roughly 14,000 clones, around a quarter of them seen just once. Among the patients, none had received any treatment before thyroid surgery. The specimen was tumor tissue. The chain combines TRBV7-9 with TRBJ1-2; a possible D gene is TRBD1 (5 bases). The source of this sequence is a female donor with papillary thyroid cancer or a benign thyroid nodule (not recorded which). Some clones in this sample may be carry-over from other donors' samples. The CDR3 is CASTSGPGYTF. The CDR3 DNA sequence: TGTGCCAGCACCTCAGGGCCTGGCTACACCTTC.